One and the same sample provided the 25 T cell receptor beta chains below, sequenced in a study of CD8 T cells in ankylosing spondylitis. TCRdb reanalysed the 5' RACE reads using MiXCR and keeps one entry per CDR3 protein. The sample yields around 150,000 distinct CDR3 sequences, around 6.6% seen once. Sequenced material: blood, either unsorted or a sorted T cell fraction (not recorded which). These receptors came from a female donor with ankylosing spondylitis or in good health (not recorded which).

In this sample, this clonotype turned up many times. The V gene is TRBV20-1, the J gene TRBJ2-1; D is perhaps TRBD2 (7 bases). This CDR3 is 16 amino acids long. Germline assignment: CDR1 DFQATT and CDR2 SNEGSKA (reference sequence). With 2 bases removed from V and 0 bases from J, the gap between germline ends came to 14 bases. The CDR3 coding sequence is TGCAGTGCTAGACCCCTAGGGGGGGTCTCCTACAATGAGCAGTTCTTC. Translation: CSARPLGGVSYNEQFF.

This clonotype was recorded many times. This chain joins TRBV29-1 and TRBJ2-1; D remains ambiguous. CDR1 and CDR2 (germline): SQVTM, ANQGSEA. V was trimmed by 5 bases and J by 4 bases, leaving 15 bases between them. This CDR3 contains 14 residues. The CDR3 protein is CSVQPRGVYNEQFF. CDR3 nucleotide sequence: TGCAGCGTTCAACCGCGAGGCGTATACAATGAGCAGTTCTTC.

This clonotype has a count of ten or more. This chain connects TRBV4-1 to TRBJ1-4; D not certain. The CDR3 contains 16 residues. Trimming shortened V by 0 bases and J by 0 bases, and 8 bases separated the two germline ends. Germline values: CDR1 MGHRA, CDR2 YSYEKL. CDR3: CASSQDSYTTNEKLFF. The CDR3 DNA reads as TGCGCCAGCAGCCAAGATTCTTATACAACTAATGAAAAACTGTTTTTT.

This clonotype appeared many times. This chain links TRBV11-1 with TRBJ1-1; D not certain. The CDR3 spans 13 residues. The germline CDR1 and CDR2 sequences are SGHAT and FQDESV (reference sequence). Deletions cut 1 base from V and 11 bases from J, with 14 bases between. The CDR3 DNA reads as TGTGCCAGCAGCTTAGGGACGGCCCGGGAGGCTTTCTTT. Protein product: CASSLGTAREAFF.

This clonotype showed up many times. The chain employs TRBV3-1 and TRBJ2-7; the D is unclear. The germline gives CDR1 LGHDT, CDR2 YNNKEL (reference sequence). This CDR3 region has 12 residues. V lost 2 bases to trimming and J lost 2 bases, with 4 bases between them. CDR3 amino acids: CASSQLAYEQYF. The CDR3 DNA is TGTGCCAGCAGCCAACTCGCCTACGAGCAGTACTTC.

This clonotype was detected a few times. This chain joins TRBV3-1 and TRBJ2-2; possible D gene TRBD2, 6 bases. Germline assignment: CDR1 LGHDT and CDR2 YNNKEL (reference sequence). Between the trimmed V and J ends, which lost 1 base and 8 bases, there was a span of 11 bases. There are 14 residues in the CDR3. The DNA for the CDR3 is TGTGCCAGCAGCCAAGGAGGAGGGCTTGGGGAGCTGTTTTTT. Its translation is CASSQGGGLGELFF. Variable domain in full (rest from reference TRBV3-1 and TRBJ2-2): DTAVSQTPKYLVTQMGNDKSIKCEQNLGHDTMYWYKQDSKKFLKIMFSYNNKELIINETVPNRFSPKSPDKAHLNLHINSLELGDSAVYFCASSQGGGLGELFFGEGSRLTVL.

This clonotype was observed at least ten times. The V call is TRBV2, the J call TRBJ2-7; D is undetermined. Trimming cost V 7 bases and J 3 bases, with 10 bases left between them. Germline lookup yields CDR1 SNHLY and CDR2 FYNNEI. The CDR3 is 12 amino acids. The DNA of the CDR3 is TGTGCCAGCAACGACGGATACTACGAGCAGTACTTC. Amino acid sequence: CASNDGYYEQYF.

This clonotype showed up many times. The J gene is TRBJ2-3, the V gene TRBV25-1, with D perhaps being TRBD1 or TRBD2 (5 bases each). Germline V gene sequence: CDR1 MGHDK, CDR2 SYGVNS. The length of the CDR3 is 14 residues. V was pared by 2 bases and J by 1 base, with 7 bases between. In nucleotides, the CDR3 is TGTGCCAGCAGTGAAGGGGGACGCACAGATACGCAGTATTTT. Translation: CASSEGGRTDTQYF. The full variable domain, completed using reference TRBV25-1 and TRBJ2-3, is EADIYQTPRYLVIGTGKKITLECSQTMGHDKMYWYQQDPGMELHLIHYSYGVNSTEKGDLSSESTVSRIRTEHFPLTLESARPSHTSQYLCASSEGGRTDTQYFGPGTRLTVL.

This clonotype was observed at least ten times. The chain is built from TRBV20-1 and TRBJ1-1, with 8 bases matching TRBD1. From germline, CDR1 is DFQATT and CDR2 SNEGSKA (reference sequence). The V segment lost 6 bases and the J segment 1 base; nucleotides outside the gene matches: 13. The CDR3 has 16 residues. DNA of the CDR3: TGCAGTGCCATTCAGGGGGCTGTGAGAGGGAACACTGAAGCTTTCTTT. Encoded protein: CSAIQGAVRGNTEAFF.

This clonotype has a count of ten or more. The J gene is TRBJ2-1, the V gene TRBV12-3 or TRBV12-4, with a weak D call TRBD2 (5 bases). V lost 0 bases and J 2 bases, leaving 5 bases between the germline ends. This CDR3 is built from 14 residues. The CDR3 DNA reads TGTGCCAGCAGTTTAGCGGGAGCCTACAATGAGCAGTTCTTC. It specifies CASSLAGAYNEQFF.

Many counts were recorded for this clonotype. The V and J genes are TRBV5-1 and TRBJ2-2; the D is unclear. Germline V lookup: CDR1 SGHRS, CDR2 YFSETQ. Between the trimmed V and J ends, which lost 0 bases and 3 bases, there was a span of 9 bases. The CDR3 is made up of 15 amino acids. In nucleotides, the CDR3 is TGCGCCAGCAGCTTGGTAGCAGATTACACCGGGGAGCTGTTTTTT. It codes for CASSLVADYTGELFF. The whole variable domain, remainder taken from reference TRBV5-1 and TRBJ2-2, is KAGVTQTPRYLIKTRGQQVTLSCSPISGHRSVSWYQQTPGQGLQFLFEYFSETQRNKGNFPGRFSGRQFSNSRSEMNVSTLELGDSALYLCASSLVADYTGELFFGEGSRLTVL.

This clonotype was recorded many times. This chain joins TRBV7-2 and TRBJ2-4, with a weak D call TRBD2 (5 bases). CDR3 length: 14 amino acids. V shed 1 base and J shed 5 bases, with 9 bases lying between them. The germline gives CDR1 SGHTA, CDR2 FQGNSA. The chain's CDR3 is CASSLGQEENIQYF. CDR3 coding DNA: TGTGCCAGCAGCTTAGGGCAGGAGGAAAACATTCAGTACTTC.

This clonotype was counted at least ten times. Compared with germline, one end of the junction differs, possibly owing to a read error. The chain joins TRBV12-3 or TRBV12-4 to TRBJ2-7; 9 positions match TRBD1. This CDR3 contains 15 residues. The CDR3 sequence is CASSLAGQGLWRINF. For the CDR3, the DNA is TGTGCCAGCAGTTTAGCGGGACAGGGCTTGTGGAGGATTAACTTC.

This clonotype was detected many times. The CDR3 DNA reads as TGTGCCAGCAGTTCCATACCTCCAGACAGGGTAGGGCAGCCCCAGCATTTT. Its protein is CASSSIPPDRVGQPQHF. The genes are TRBV27 and TRBJ1-5; 7 bases agree with TRBD1. V trimming: 4 bases; J trimming: 7 bases; junction bases outside the gene matches: 16. The germline CDR1 and CDR2 sequences are MNHEY and SMNVEV (reference sequence). This CDR3 has 17 amino acids.

This clonotype has at least ten counts. This chain links TRBV7-8 with TRBJ1-5; 8 bases fit TRBD1. Trimming removed 3 bases from V and 5 bases from J; junction bases left unmatched: 6. Germline assignment: CDR1 SGHVS and CDR2 FQNEAQ. The CDR3 is 15 residues long. The CDR3 nucleotides are TGTGCCAGCAGCTTCTTGACAGGGGTAGATCAGCCCCAGCATTTT. It specifies CASSFLTGVDQPQHF. Variable domain in full (rest from reference TRBV7-8 and TRBJ1-5): GAGVSQSPRYKVAKRGQDVALRCDPISGHVSLFWYQQALGQGPEFLTYFQNEAQLDKSGLPSDRFFAERPEGSVSTLKIQRTQQEDSAVYLCASSFLTGVDQPQHFGDGTRLSIL.

This chain uses TRBV7-9 with TRBJ2-5; no reliable D call. V was shortened by 4 bases and J by 5 bases, with 14 bases between the two germline ends. In germline, CDR1 is SEHNR, CDR2 FQNEAQ (reference sequence). CDR3 length: 14 residues. The CDR3 loop is CASSSLKVRETQYF. DNA of the CDR3: TGTGCCAGCAGCTCTTTAAAGGTTCGGGAGACCCAGTACTTC.

This clonotype was picked up many times. The chain recombines TRBV28 with TRBJ1-6; no definite D call. V lost 4 bases and J lost 6, with 19 bases in between. In germline, CDR1 is MDHEN, CDR2 SYDVKM. There are 17 residues in the CDR3. The CDR3 DNA sequence: TGTGCCAGCAGTTCGTTCGTCATCACTCGTAGTAATTCACCCCTCCACTTT. Protein product: CASSSFVITRSNSPLHF.

There are many counts of this clonotype. This chain connects TRBV5-1 to TRBJ1-2, with D perhaps TRBD1 (5 bases). V was clipped by 0 bases and J by 2 bases, with 11 bases between them. Germline CDR1 and CDR2: SGHRS and YFSETQ. The CDR3 has 15 amino acids. CDR3 DNA sequence: TGCGCCAGCAGCTTGGAGGTGGGGCGAAACTATGGCTACACCTTC. It translates to CASSLEVGRNYGYTF.

This clonotype appeared many times. This chain uses TRBV28 with TRBJ2-7; D may correspond to TRBD1 or TRBD2 (5 bases each). The germline gives CDR1 MDHEN, CDR2 SYDVKM. Trimming took 7 bases from V and 2 from J, leaving 18 bases between them. CDR3 length: 15 amino acids. CDR3 residues: CASKPLRGSTYEQYF. In DNA, the CDR3 is TGTGCCAGCAAACCCCTTCGGGGCAGCACCTACGAGCAGTACTTC.

This chain links TRBV2 with TRBJ1-2; weak D call: TRBD1 (6 bases). The CDR3 is 14 residues long. Between the trimmed V and J ends, which lost 1 base and 5 bases, there was a span of 11 bases. CDR1 is SNHLY, CDR2 FYNNEI, per germline. Here the CDR3 reads CASSEVGGRYGYTF. As DNA, the CDR3 is TGTGCCAGCAGTGAAGTTGGGGGGCGTTATGGCTACACCTTC.

This clonotype was observed at least ten times. The chain links TRBV7-2 to TRBJ2-3; tentatively, D is TRBD2 (6 bases). V was shortened by 3 bases and J by 2 bases, with 12 bases between the two germline ends. CDR3 length equals 15 residues. The germline CDR1 and CDR2 sequences are SGHTA and FQGNSA. In DNA, the CDR3 is TGTGCCAGCAGCTTCCTCGGGACTCTCACAGATACGCAGTATTTT. This gives the protein CASSFLGTLTDTQYF.

The sample holds a few counts of this clonotype. V and J are TRBV7-2 and TRBJ2-3, with 9 nucleotides matching TRBD2. Losses at the gene ends were 0 bases for V and 5 bases for J; bases not matched to a gene: 3. CDR1 and CDR2 from the germline V gene are SGHTA and FQGNSA. The CDR3 spans 15 residues. The CDR3 DNA reads as TGTGCCAGCAGCTTAGCGGTAGCGGGGGAAGATACGCAGTATTTT. This translates into CASSLAVAGEDTQYF.

This clonotype was counted ten times or more. The chain employs TRBV5-1 and TRBJ2-3; D is ambiguous. The V end was cut by 2 bases, the J end by 1 base, with 11 bases between. Per the germline V gene, CDR1 is SGHRS and CDR2 is YFSETQ. The CDR3 extends over 15 amino acids. The CDR3 DNA follows: TGCGCCAGCAGCTTCCTAGGTTTAGGCACAGATACGCAGTATTTT. The encoded protein is CASSFLGLGTDTQYF.

This clonotype was seen many times. V gene TRBV20-1 combines with J gene TRBJ1-4, with D unclear. The CDR3 totals 13 residues. The germline V gene has CDR1 DFQATT and CDR2 SNEGSKA (reference sequence). V lost 6 bases to trimming and J lost 3 bases, with 11 bases between them. The CDR3 region has the DNA TGCAGTGCCTACTTGGAGGCTAATGAAAAACTGTTTTTT. Protein: CSAYLEANEKLFF.

This clonotype was observed at least ten times. V is TRBV5-1 and J is TRBJ2-1; D is undetermined. Trimming took 3 bases from V and 7 from J, leaving 17 bases between them. The CDR3 runs 15 residues. CDR1 SGHRS and CDR2 YFSETQ come from the germline V gene. The CDR3 protein is CASSSLSTDRNEQFF. As DNA, the CDR3 is TGCGCCAGCAGCTCACTCTCAACCGACCGAAATGAGCAGTTCTTC.